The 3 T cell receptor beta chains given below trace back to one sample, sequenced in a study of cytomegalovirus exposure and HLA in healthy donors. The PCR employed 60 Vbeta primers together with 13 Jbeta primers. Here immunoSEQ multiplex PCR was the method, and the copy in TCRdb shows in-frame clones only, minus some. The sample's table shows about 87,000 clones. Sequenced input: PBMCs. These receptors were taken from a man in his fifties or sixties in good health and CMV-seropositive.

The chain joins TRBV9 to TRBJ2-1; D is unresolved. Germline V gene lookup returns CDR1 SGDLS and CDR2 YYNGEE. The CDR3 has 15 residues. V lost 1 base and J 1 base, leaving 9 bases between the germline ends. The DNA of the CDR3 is TGTGCCAGCAGCGTAAACGGTATATCCTACAATGAGCAGTTCTTC. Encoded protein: CASSVNGISYNEQFF.

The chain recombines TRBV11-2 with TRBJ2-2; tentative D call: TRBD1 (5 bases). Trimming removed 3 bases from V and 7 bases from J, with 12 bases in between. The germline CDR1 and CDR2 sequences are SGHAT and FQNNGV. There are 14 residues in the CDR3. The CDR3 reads CASSFLRVNGELFF. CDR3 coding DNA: TGTGCCAGCAGCTTTCTCAGGGTTAACGGGGAGCTGTTTTTT.

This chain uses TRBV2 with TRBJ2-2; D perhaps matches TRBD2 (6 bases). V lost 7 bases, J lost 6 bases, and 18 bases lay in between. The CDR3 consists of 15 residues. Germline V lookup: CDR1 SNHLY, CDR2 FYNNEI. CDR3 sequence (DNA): TGTGCCAGCATGGAAAAAACGGGAGTGGCCGGGGAGCTGTTTTTT. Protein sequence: CASMEKTGVAGELFF. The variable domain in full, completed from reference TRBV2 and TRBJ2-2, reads EPEVTQTPSHQVTQMGQEVILRCVPISNHLYFYWYRQILGQKVEFLVSFYNNEISEKSEIFDDQFSVERPDGSNFTLKIRSTKLEDSAMYFCASMEKTGVAGELFFGEGSRLTVL.